This paragraph covers one T cell receptor (beta chain) sequence. Its antigen has not been determined. No per-base quality is available; no much larger clone lies one base away. The record originates from a study of control samples from healthy donors and cancer patients (dated by TCRdb to the early 2020s). The receptor library was made with the immunoSEQ multiplex PCR assay. Sourced from immuneACCESS, this table was stored by TCRdb with only in-frame sequences that have V and J called. A share of the clones is absent; for the studies checked, an unresolved V gene accounts for under half, and the remainder has no known explanation. The sample profile shows about 94,000 clones; over 75% of them were found once. The top ten clones comprise under 4% of the sample. The germline V gene supplies CDR1 MGHRA and CDR2 YSYEKL. The CDR3 runs 15 residues from the cysteine to the phenylalanine. Here the CDR3 DNA is all that survives: 45 bases in frame from base 1. Ends trimmed: V by 2 bases, J by 3 bases; bases unmatched to a gene: 4.

The clonotype was recovered from a woman in her late teens or twenties in good health. The sequenced material came from blood. The V gene is TRBV4-1 and the J gene is TRBJ1-5, with 7 middle bases fitting TRBD1. The sequenced DNA: TGCGCCAGCAGCCAAACACAGGGGAACAATCAGCCCCAGCATTTT. It codes for CASSQTQGNNQPQHF.